These 14 T cell receptor beta chains were sequenced from one sample in a study of OX40 agonist ivuxolimab in advanced cancers. Data came from immunoSEQ multiplex PCR; TCRdb stores just in-frame clones and leaves some out. The sample records roughly 70,000 clones, around 85% being singletons. Sequencing used CD4+ or CD8+ T cells sorted from blood, obtained in a trial of the OX40 agonist ivuxolimab. The receptors come from an adult with an advanced solid tumor such as melanoma, head and neck, liver or kidney cancer.

This sequence joins TRBV30 and TRBJ1-4; maybe TRBD1 (5 bases). The germline gives CDR1 GTSNPN, CDR2 SVGIG (reference sequence). This CDR3 is built from 17 residues. V gave up 2 bases and J gave up 0 bases, with 16 bases separating them. The CDR3, as DNA: TGTGCCTGGAGTAGCCCAGTGGGGCGACCAACTAATGAAAAACTGTTTTTT. It specifies CAWSSPVGRPTNEKLFF. Full variable domain (rest looked up from reference TRBV30 and TRBJ1-4): SQTIHQWPATLVQPVGSPLSLECTVEGTSNPNLYWYRQAAGRGLQLLFYSVGIGQISSEVPQNLSASRPQDRQFILSSKKLLLSDSGFYLCAWSSPVGRPTNEKLFFGSGTQLSVL.

This clone was picked up a small number of times. The chain carries TRBV6-6 and TRBJ2-5; possible D gene TRBD2, 5 bases. The V end lost 3 bases, the J end lost 7 bases, and 15 bases lay between the germline ends. The CDR3 length is 14 residues. CDR1 is MNHNY and CDR2 is SVGAGI in the germline V gene (reference sequence). CDR3 sequence: CASSYVGERGTQYF. The CDR3 region has the DNA TGTGCCAGCAGTTATGTCGGGGAACGGGGGACCCAGTACTTC.

This rearrangement joins TRBV18 to TRBJ2-7, with no clear D. Germline CDR1 KGHSH, CDR2 LQKENI. Trimming removed 0 bases at V and 2 bases at J, with 11 bases between. The CDR3 is 15 amino acids. The CDR3 DNA sequence: TGTGCCAGCTCACCACCCAGGACCCATACCTACGAGCAGTACTTC. It encodes CASSPPRTHTYEQYF.

The rearrangement uses TRBV27 and TRBJ2-7; 13 bases are a match to TRBD2. The CDR3 has 16 amino acids. The germline V gene has CDR1 MNHEY and CDR2 SMNVEV (reference sequence). Trimming cost V 5 bases and J 3 bases; bases outside gene matches: 7. The CDR3 region is CASSTLGLAGNYEQYF. The DNA for the CDR3 is TGTGCCAGCAGTACCCTGGGACTAGCGGGAAACTACGAGCAGTACTTC.

The V gene is TRBV9, the J gene TRBJ2-1; no firm D call. The V end was cut by 4 bases, the J end by 0 bases, with 11 bases between. The CDR3 spans 15 residues. Germline V gene data show CDR1 as SGDLS and CDR2 as YYNGEE. The CDR3 spells CASSPKLGSYNEQFF. The CDR3 nucleotides are TGTGCCAGCAGCCCGAAGTTAGGCTCCTACAATGAGCAGTTCTTC.

V gene TRBV15 combines with J gene TRBJ2-7, with D hard to call. V lost 0 bases and J 4 bases, leaving 7 bases between the germline ends. This CDR3 spans 13 amino acids. Germline V gene lookup returns CDR1 LNHNV and CDR2 YYDKDF (reference sequence). The CDR3 is CATSRDLGYEQYF. The CDR3 DNA reads as TGTGCCACCAGCAGAGATCTTGGGTACGAGCAGTACTTC. Together with reference TRBV15 and TRBJ2-7, the CDR3 gives the full variable domain: DAMVIQNPRYQVTQFGKPVTLSCSQTLNHNVMYWYQQKSSQAPKLLFHYYDKDFNNEADTPDNFQSRRPNTSFCFLDIRSPGLGDTAMYLCATSRDLGYEQYFGPGTRLTVT.

The J gene is TRBJ1-5, the V gene TRBV19, with D uncertain. Germline loops: CDR1 LNHDA, CDR2 SQIVND (reference sequence). Trimming removed 1 base at V and 6 bases at J, with 10 bases between. The CDR3 sequence is 14 residues long. CDR3 coding DNA: TGTGCCAGTAGTATAGGTGGGGAAGGTCAGCCCCAGCATTTT. This codes for CASSIGGEGQPQHF.

The chain carries TRBV15 and TRBJ2-7, with a possible D match to TRBD2 (6 bases). Trimming took 5 bases from V and 0 from J, leaving 11 bases between them. The CDR3 is made up of 14 amino acids. CDR1 LNHNV and CDR2 YYDKDF come from the germline V gene (reference sequence). The CDR3 region is CATSARGSSYEQYF. The CDR3 DNA sequence: TGTGCCACCAGCGCCCGGGGGTCCTCCTACGAGCAGTACTTC.

This sequence joins TRBV7-3 and TRBJ2-7; TRBD1 matches at 7 bases. The length of the CDR3 is 14 residues. The germline CDR1 and CDR2 sequences are SGHTA and FQGTGA. V dropped 2 bases and J dropped 3; count of bases not matched to a gene: 4. The CDR3 is CASSLSAGGYEQYF. The CDR3 nucleotides read TGTGCCAGCAGCTTATCGGCAGGGGGCTACGAGCAGTACTTC.

The genes are TRBV7-9 and TRBJ2-1, with TRBD2 matching over 9 bases. Germline V gives CDR1 SEHNR, CDR2 FQNEAQ (reference sequence). The V and J ends lost 3 bases and 8 bases, in that order; junction bases with no gene match: 5. CDR3 size: 14 residues. The CDR3 nucleotides are TGTGCCAGCAGCTTGGGACTAGCCTGGCATGAGCAGTTCTTC. Translated, it gives CASSLGLAWHEQFF.

This chain links TRBV12-5 with TRBJ2-5, with TRBD2 identical over 7 bases. In germline, CDR1 is LGHNT, CDR2 FRNRAP. V lost 0 bases, J lost 4 bases, and 20 bases stayed unmatched. The CDR3 totals 20 residues. The DNA for the CDR3 is TGTGCTAGTGGTTTGGTACCATATGGTACCCGGCGGGGGTTATCAGAGACCCAGTACTTC. Translation gives CASGLVPYGTRRGLSETQYF.

The gene calls are TRBV19 and TRBJ2-5, with TRBD2 matching 11 bases. The CDR3 extends over 16 amino acids. Germline CDR1 is LNHDA and CDR2 is SQIVND (reference sequence). J lost 2 bases, V lost 5 bases, and 7 bases had no gene match. CDR3 residues: CASSAWGLAVQETQYF. Here the CDR3 DNA reads TGTGCCAGTAGTGCCTGGGGACTAGCGGTGCAAGAGACCCAGTACTTC. The variable domain in full, with the rest retrieved from reference TRBV19 and TRBJ2-5, is DGGITQSPKYLFRKEGQNVTLSCEQNLNHDAMYWYRQDPGQGLRLIYYSQIVNDFQKGDIAEGYSVSREKKESFPLTVTSAQKNPTAFYLCASSAWGLAVQETQYFGPGTRLLVL.

The V call is TRBV5-1, the J call TRBJ2-5; TRBD2 agrees at 9 bases. The V gene's germline CDR1 is SGHRS and CDR2 YFSETQ. Unmatched junction bases numbered 0, after V lost 3 bases and J lost 0 bases. The CDR3 is made up of 14 amino acids. The CDR3 is CASSWTSDQETQYF. In DNA, the CDR3 is TGCGCCAGCAGCTGGACTAGCGACCAAGAGACCCAGTACTTC.

The gene calls are TRBV7-2 and TRBJ2-1; 7 bases are a match to TRBD1. J was trimmed by 7 bases and V by 1 base; bases with no gene match: 7. The CDR3 is made up of 15 amino acids. Germline values: CDR1 SGHTA, CDR2 FQGNSA. The CDR3 sequence is CASSLEGTVSNEQFF. The CDR3, as DNA: TGTGCCAGCAGCTTAGAGGGGACAGTGTCTAATGAGCAGTTCTTC.